The present T cell receptor beta chain was sequenced within a study of blood T cell repertoires in COVID-19. Study overall: There were acute and convalescent COVID-19 samples, and they came from the United States, Italy and Spain. Sample material is recorded as cDNA or gDNA derived from T cells, B-cell-depleted T cells, or PBMCs.

The ends lost 5 bases at V and 10 bases at J; junction bases unmatched: 6. In germline, CDR1 is MNHEY, CDR2 SMNVEV (reference sequence). The CDR3 covers 15 residues. In the original processing: Amplification from reference gene primers served as the basis for estimated nucleated cell counts. Repertoires were generated with immunoSEQ multiplex PCR, while TCRdb's copy carries only in-frame clones and drops some. The V and J calls and clone size are taken from that table; D and trimming were inferred from the DNA. The data contain some 100,000 clones, around four fifths of them singletons. The chain is built from TRBV27 and TRBJ2-1, with TRBD2 matching 15 bases. The sequencing input was peripheral blood. The sequence derives from a woman in her seventies with acute or convalescent COVID-19. The CDR3 bases are TGTGCCAGCAGTAAGGGGACTAGCGGGGGGAGCGAGCAGTTCTTC. It encodes CASSKGTSGGSEQFF.